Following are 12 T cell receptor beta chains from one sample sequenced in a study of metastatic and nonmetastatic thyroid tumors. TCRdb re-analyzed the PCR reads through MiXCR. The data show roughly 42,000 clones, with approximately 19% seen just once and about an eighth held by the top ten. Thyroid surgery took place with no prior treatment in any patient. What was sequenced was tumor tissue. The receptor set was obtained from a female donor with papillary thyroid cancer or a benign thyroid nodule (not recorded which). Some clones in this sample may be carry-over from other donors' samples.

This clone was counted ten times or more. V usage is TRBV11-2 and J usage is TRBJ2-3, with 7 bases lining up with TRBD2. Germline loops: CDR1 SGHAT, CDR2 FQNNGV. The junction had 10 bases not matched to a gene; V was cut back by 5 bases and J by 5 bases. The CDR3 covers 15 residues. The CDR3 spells CASSPRTRTGDTQYF. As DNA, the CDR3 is TGTGCCAGCAGCCCAAGGACTAGAACAGGAGATACGCAGTATTTT.

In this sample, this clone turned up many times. The CDR3 nucleotides read TGTGCCAGCAGTGAAGATTCCGGGGGCACCGGGGAGCTGTTTTTT. As protein: CASSEDSGGTGELFF. The V call is TRBV6-4, the J call TRBJ2-2; possible D gene TRBD2, 6 bases. Germline CDR1 reads MRHNA; CDR2 reads SNTAGT. The V end lost 3 bases, the J end lost 4 bases, and 12 bases lay between the germline ends. The CDR3 has 15 residues.

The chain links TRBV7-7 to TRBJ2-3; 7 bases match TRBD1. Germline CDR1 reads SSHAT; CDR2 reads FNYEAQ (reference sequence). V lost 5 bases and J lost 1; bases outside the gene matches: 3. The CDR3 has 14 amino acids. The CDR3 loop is CASSLGTGTDTQYF. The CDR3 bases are TGTGCCAGCAGCCTAGGGACAGGCACAGATACGCAGTATTTT.

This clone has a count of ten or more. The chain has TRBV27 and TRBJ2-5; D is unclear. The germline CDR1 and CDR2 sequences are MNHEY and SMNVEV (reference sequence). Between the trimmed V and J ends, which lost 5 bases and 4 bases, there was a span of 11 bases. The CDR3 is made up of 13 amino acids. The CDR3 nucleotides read TGTGCCAGCAGTCGAATAGCAGCAGAGACCCAGTACTTC. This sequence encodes CASSRIAAETQYF.

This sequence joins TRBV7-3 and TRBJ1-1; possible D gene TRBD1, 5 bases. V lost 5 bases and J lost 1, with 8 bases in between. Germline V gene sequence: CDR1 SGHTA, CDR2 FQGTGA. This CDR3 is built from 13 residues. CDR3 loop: CASSGHANTEAFF. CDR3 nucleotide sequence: TGTGCCAGCAGCGGACATGCGAACACTGAAGCTTTCTTT.

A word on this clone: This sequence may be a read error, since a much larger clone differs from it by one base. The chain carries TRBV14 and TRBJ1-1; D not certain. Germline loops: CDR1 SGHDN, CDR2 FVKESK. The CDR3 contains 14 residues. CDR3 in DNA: TGTGCCAGCATCCAAGAATTTGGTTGGGCCCGAGCTTTCTTC. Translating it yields CASIQEFGWARAFF.

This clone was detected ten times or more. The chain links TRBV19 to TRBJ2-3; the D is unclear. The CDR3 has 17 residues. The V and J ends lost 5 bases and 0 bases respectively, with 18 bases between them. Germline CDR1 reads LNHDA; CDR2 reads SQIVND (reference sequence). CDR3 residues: CASSPPVLLGSTDTQYF. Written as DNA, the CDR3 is TGTGCCAGTAGTCCCCCGGTTCTTCTCGGAAGCACAGATACGCAGTATTTT.

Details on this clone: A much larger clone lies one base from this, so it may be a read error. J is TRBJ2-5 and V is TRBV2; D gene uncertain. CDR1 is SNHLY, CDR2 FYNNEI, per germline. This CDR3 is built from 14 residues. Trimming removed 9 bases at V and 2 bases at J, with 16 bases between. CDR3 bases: TGTGCCAGAAAAACTTCTTACGCTCAAGAGACCCAGTACTTC. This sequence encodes CARKTSYAQETQYF.

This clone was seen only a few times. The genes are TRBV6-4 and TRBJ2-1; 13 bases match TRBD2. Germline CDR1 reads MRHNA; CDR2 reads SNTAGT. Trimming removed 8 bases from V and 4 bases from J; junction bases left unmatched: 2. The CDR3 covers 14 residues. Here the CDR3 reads CASAGLAGYNEQFF. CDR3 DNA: TGTGCCAGCGCGGGACTAGCGGGATACAATGAGCAGTTCTTC.

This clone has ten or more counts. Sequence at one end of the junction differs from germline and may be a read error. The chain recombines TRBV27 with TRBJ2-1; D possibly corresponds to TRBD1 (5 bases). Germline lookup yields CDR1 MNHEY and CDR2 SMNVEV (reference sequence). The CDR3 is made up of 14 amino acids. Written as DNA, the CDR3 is TGTGCCAGCAGTTTCCGACAGCCCTATAATGAGCAGTTCTTC. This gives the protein CASSFRQPYNEQFF.

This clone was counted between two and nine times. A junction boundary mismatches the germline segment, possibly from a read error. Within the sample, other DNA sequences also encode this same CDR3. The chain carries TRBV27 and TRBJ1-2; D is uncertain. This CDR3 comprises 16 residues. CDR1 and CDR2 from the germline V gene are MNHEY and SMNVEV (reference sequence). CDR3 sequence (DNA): TGTGCCAGCACCCCCAGAGCCGGCTTCTCAGGCTATGGCTACACATTC. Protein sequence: CASTPRAGFSGYGYTF.

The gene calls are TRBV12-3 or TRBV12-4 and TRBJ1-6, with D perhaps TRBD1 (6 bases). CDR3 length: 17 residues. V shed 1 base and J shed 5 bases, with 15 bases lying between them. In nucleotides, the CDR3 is TGTGCCAGCAGTTTAGTAGGGGGGTGGGGGAATAATTCACCCCTCCACTTT. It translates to CASSLVGGWGNNSPLHF.